Each of the 5 T cell receptor beta chains below was sequenced from the same sample in a study of beta chain features in type 1 diabetes. cDNA synthesis used the whole RNA isolate, giving expressed TCRB sequences. Here immunoSEQ multiplex PCR was the method, and the copy in TCRdb shows in-frame clones only, minus some. Here the sample spans hundreds of thousands of clones, 11% to 15% being singletons. The sample comprised naive CD4+ T cells from blood. These TCRs come from a man younger than 45 in good health.

V usage is TRBV29-1 and J usage is TRBJ1-2; D not resolved. Germline V lookup: CDR1 SQVTM, CDR2 ANQGSEA. V lost 3 bases and J 3 bases, leaving 8 bases between the germline ends. The CDR3 is 12 amino acids. For the CDR3, the DNA is TGCAGCGTTGATGGGGAGGACTATGGCTACACCTTC. Its protein product is CSVDGEDYGYTF.

The V gene is TRBV7-9, the J gene TRBJ2-2; D remains ambiguous. Trimming pared 1 base from V and 0 bases from J, leaving 6 bases between. CDR1 and CDR2 from the germline V gene are SEHNR and FQNEAQ (reference sequence). The CDR3 loop spans 15 amino acids. The CDR3: CASSLGWSNTGELFF. CDR3 nucleotides: TGTGCCAGCAGCTTAGGTTGGTCGAACACCGGGGAGCTGTTTTTT.

The CDR3 sequence: CASSPYKTSGGTTDTQYF. The CDR3 DNA is TGCGCCAGCAGCCCCTATAAGACTAGCGGGGGTACCACAGATACGCAGTATTTT. The V and J genes are TRBV4-3 and TRBJ2-3; 12 nucleotides match TRBD2. Germline CDR1 LGHNA, CDR2 YSLEER. V dropped 4 bases and J dropped 2; count of bases not matched to a gene: 10. The CDR3 length is 18 residues.

In its sample, this clone was seen a few times. The CDR3 loop reads CASSEGKDIGEQYV. CDR3 sequence (DNA): TGTGCCAGCAGCGAAGGGAAAGACATAGGCGAGCAGTACGTC. This chain links TRBV14 with TRBJ2-7, with D unclear. This CDR3 has 14 amino acids. Trimming took off 5 bases at V and 6 bases at J, with 17 bases between the two ends. CDR1 is SGHDN and CDR2 is FVKESK in the germline V gene.

The V gene is TRBV28, the J gene TRBJ2-3, with TRBD1 matching 7 bases. V trimming: 6 bases; J trimming: 0 bases; junction bases outside the gene matches: 3. The CDR3 runs 14 residues. CDR1 and CDR2 from the germline V gene are MDHEN and SYDVKM. Here the CDR3 DNA reads TGTGCCAGCAGGGACAGGCCCAGCACAGATACGCAGTATTTT. Protein product: CASRDRPSTDTQYF.